This T cell receptor (beta chain) is from a study of beta chain features in type 1 diabetes. Study findings and constraints: Shorter TCRB CDR3s, moderately but significantly so, were found in Type 1 diabetes patients in all four CD4+ subsets.

This clone was detected a few times. Its specificity is unknown. The investigators reverse transcribed all of the isolated RNA, so they sequenced expressed TCRB transcripts. Clones were sequenced by immunoSEQ multiplex PCR, and TCRdb holds only the in-frame ones, with some missing. The data show some 200,000 clones, with more than 15% seen just once and approximately 0.081% held by the top ten. The CDR3 extends over 13 amino acids. The germline V and J ends were trimmed by 0 bases and 12 bases, with 12 bases remaining between them. Germline V CDR1 and CDR2: LNHNV, YYDKDF (reference sequence). This sequence was found in a man aged 25 to 40 with type 1 diabetes. The chain couples TRBV15 to TRBJ2-1; D uncertain. The material sequenced was naive CD4+ T cells from blood. Here the CDR3 reads CATSRDPTMGQFF. The CDR3 region has the DNA TGTGCCACCAGCAGAGATCCTACAATGGGGCAGTTCTTC.